Listed here are 17 T cell receptor beta chains from one sample, sequenced in a study of blood T cell repertoires in COVID-19 (TCRdb year 2020). The method behind the library was the immunoSEQ multiplex PCR assay. Imported from immuneACCESS, the table was reduced by TCRdb to in-frame sequences with V and J called. These copies leave out some clones; in studies compared against another copy, an unresolved V gene accounts for under half, and the cause of the remainder is not known. The sample profile shows roughly 220,000 clones; about 87% of them were found once. Roughly 2.5% of the sample is in the top ten clones. The specimen sequenced was PBMCs or T cells enriched from blood (not recorded which). These receptors were collected from a woman in her thirties who had recovered from COVID-19.

This clone has more than one count but fewer than ten. This chain uses TRBV27 with TRBJ1-6, with a possible D match to TRBD1 (5 bases). Trimming took 2 bases from V and 7 from J, leaving 12 bases between them. Germline-derived CDR1 and CDR2 are MNHEY and SMNVEV (reference sequence). The CDR3 has 15 residues. This chain's CDR3 is CASSLLGGINSPLHF. The CDR3 DNA is TGTGCCAGCAGTTTACTGGGGGGAATCAATTCACCCCTCCACTTT.

Here the CDR3 reads CASSVLAGGPSTGELFF. The CDR3 nucleotides read TGTGCCAGCAGCGTACTAGCGGGGGGGCCTAGCACCGGGGAGCTGTTTTTT. V gene TRBV9 combines with J gene TRBJ2-2; 12 nucleotides agree with TRBD2. The CDR3 runs to 17 residues. Germline V lookup: CDR1 SGDLS, CDR2 YYNGEE. J gave up 4 bases and V 1 base, and 5 bases lay outside the gene matches.

This clone was seen just once. The chain is built from TRBV6-5 and TRBJ1-1; 9 bases are a match to TRBD1. Germline trimming cut 6 bases from V and 1 base from J; bases unmatched to any gene: 3. Germline CDR1 reads MNHEY; CDR2 reads SVGAGI. This CDR3 is 14 amino acids long. CDR3 loop: CASSMTGGNTEAFF. DNA for the CDR3: TGTGCCAGCAGCATGACAGGGGGGAACACTGAAGCTTTCTTT.

The rearrangement links TRBV5-1 to TRBJ1-1, with D unresolved. V lost 1 base and J lost 1, with 11 bases in between. CDR3 length equals 15 residues. Germline values: CDR1 SGHRS, CDR2 YFSETQ. CDR3 sequence (DNA): TGCGCCAGCAGCTTGTCCGGCAGGTCGAACACTGAAGCTTTCTTT. Translating gives CASSLSGRSNTEAFF.

This sequence joins TRBV12-3 or TRBV12-4 and TRBJ2-7, with D perhaps TRBD1 (5 bases). The CDR3 contains 12 residues. The germline V and J ends were trimmed by 6 bases and 5 bases, with 11 bases remaining between them. The CDR3 loop is CASRSDSHEQYF. The CDR3 DNA sequence: TGTGCCAGCAGGTCCGACAGCCACGAGCAGTACTTC.

This chain uses TRBV5-1 with TRBJ1-1; no clear D gene. The germline V gene has CDR1 SGHRS and CDR2 YFSETQ. V was cut by 2 bases and J by 3 bases, with 11 bases left in between. The CDR3 length is 14 residues. CDR3 nucleotide sequence: TGCGCCAGCAGCTTAGAGTCAATGTACACTGAAGCTTTCTTT. Its protein product is CASSLESMYTEAFF. Full variable domain (outside the CDR3, taken from reference TRBV5-1 and TRBJ1-1): KAGVTQTPRYLIKTRGQQVTLSCSPISGHRSVSWYQQTPGQGLQFLFEYFSETQRNKGNFPGRFSGRQFSNSRSEMNVSTLELGDSALYLCASSLESMYTEAFFGQGTRLTVV.

The CDR3 sequence: CASSVTANMNTEAFF. The CDR3, as DNA: TGTGCCAGCAGCGTAACTGCGAATATGAACACTGAAGCTTTCTTT. The chain combines TRBV9 with TRBJ1-1; D call uncertain. The V end lost 1 base, the J end lost 0 bases, and 10 bases lay between the germline ends. The CDR3 has 15 residues. Per germline, CDR1 SGDLS and CDR2 YYNGEE.

V usage is TRBV6-6 and J usage is TRBJ2-2; 7 bases agree with TRBD1. The CDR3 covers 13 residues. Per germline, CDR1 MNHNY and CDR2 SVGAGI (reference sequence). The V segment lost 10 bases and the J segment 7 bases; nucleotides outside the gene matches: 9. The CDR3 DNA reads TGTGCCACTAAAGACAGGGCAGGCGGGGAGCTGTTTTTT. Translation gives CATKDRAGGELFF.

The CDR3 nucleotides read TGTGCCAGCAGCTTGGAGGCAGGGGGCTGGAGTTCACCCCTCCACTTT. Translated, it gives CASSLEAGGWSSPLHF. The chain is built from TRBV5-8 and TRBJ1-6; TRBD1 matches 8 bases. Germline trimming cut 0 bases from V and 9 bases from J; bases unmatched to any gene: 8. The length of the CDR3 is 16 residues. Germline lookup yields CDR1 SGHTS and CDR2 YDEGEE.

The V gene is TRBV10-1, the J gene TRBJ1-5, with 10 nucleotides matching TRBD1. V was clipped by 7 bases and J by 0 bases; unmatched bases: 12. The length of the CDR3 is 18 residues. CDR1 and CDR2 (germline): WNHNN, SYGVQD (reference sequence). The CDR3 nucleotides read TGCGCCAGCAATCGACAGGGGGCCCTTAACTATAGCAATCAGCCCCAGCATTTT. Translating it yields CASNRQGALNYSNQPQHF.

J is TRBJ2-7 and V is TRBV15; D is perhaps TRBD2 (6 bases). Trimming removed 1 base from V and 1 base from J, with 11 bases in between. Germline V gene sequence: CDR1 LNHNV, CDR2 YYDKDF (reference sequence). The CDR3 spans 15 residues. The CDR3 is CATSRVRAGSYEQYF. The CDR3 DNA follows: TGTGCCACCAGCAGAGTCAGGGCGGGATCCTACGAGCAGTACTTC.

The J gene is TRBJ2-3, the V gene TRBV7-2; possibly TRBD1 for D (5 bases). Trimming pared 0 bases from V and 4 bases from J, leaving 11 bases between. CDR1 is SGHTA and CDR2 is FQGNSA in the germline V gene. This CDR3 region has 15 residues. The CDR3 loop reads CASSLAGQGADTQYF. DNA of the CDR3: TGTGCCAGCAGCTTAGCGGGGCAGGGCGCAGATACGCAGTATTTT.

The chain carries TRBV9 and TRBJ2-3, with D uncertain. CDR1 is SGDLS, CDR2 YYNGEE, per germline. Trimming removed 4 bases at V and 3 bases at J, with 12 bases between. This CDR3 is built from 14 residues. The CDR3 spells CASSTLAETDTQYF. The CDR3 DNA reads as TGTGCCAGCAGCACGTTAGCCGAAACAGATACGCAGTATTTT. Filled out from reference TRBV9 and TRBJ2-3, the complete variable domain reads DSGVTQTPKHLITATGQRVTLRCSPRSGDLSVYWYQQSLDQGLQFLIQYYNGEERAKGNILERFSAQQFPDLHSELNLSSLELGDSALYFCASSTLAETDTQYFGPGTRLTVL.

This clone was recorded once. V usage is TRBV19 and J usage is TRBJ2-7, with D uncertain. From germline, CDR1 is LNHDA and CDR2 SQIVND (reference sequence). This CDR3 is built from 14 residues. Trimming stripped 4 bases from V and 0 bases from J, with 10 bases between. CDR3 sequence (DNA): TGTGCCAGTAGTAACCAGTTCCTCTCCTACGAGCAGTACTTC. Translated: CASSNQFLSYEQYF.

The V gene is TRBV7-6, the J gene TRBJ1-1; 7 positions match TRBD1. CDR1 is SGHVS and CDR2 is FNYEAQ in the germline V gene. After removal of 1 base from V and 1 base from J, the junction contained 6 bases not matched to a gene. The CDR3 runs 16 residues. DNA of the CDR3: TGTGCCAGCAGCTTAGGGACAGGATCCTCGAACACTGAAGCTTTCTTT. It yields the protein CASSLGTGSSNTEAFF.

In DNA form, the CDR3 reads TGTGCCAGCAACCCCAAACAGGGGCCGGGTGAAAAACTGTTTTTT. Its translation: CASNPKQGPGEKLFF. The gene calls are TRBV7-2 and TRBJ1-4; 7 bases are shared with TRBD1. Germline values: CDR1 SGHTA, CDR2 FQGNSA. The CDR3 has 15 amino acids. With V trimmed by 7 bases and J by 7 bases, 12 bases remained unmatched.

The CDR3 DNA follows: TGCGCCAGCAGCCAGACAGGAGAGTACGAGCAGTACTTC. It specifies CASSQTGEYEQYF. The V and J genes are TRBV4-3 and TRBJ2-7, with a weak D call TRBD1 (6 bases). The germline V and J ends were trimmed by 3 bases and 4 bases, with 10 bases remaining between them. Germline lookup yields CDR1 LGHNA and CDR2 YSLEER. The length of the CDR3 is 13 residues.